The source of this T cell receptor (beta chain) is a study of yellow fever vaccine responses in identical twins listed by TCRdb under 2018. Background for the entire study: In the study, vaccine-responding T cell clones were precisely tracked in identical twins. The full study reports these points: According to the authors, the vaccine-induced T cell response in identical twins seemed to be partly convergent and partly specific to each individual.

Library construction relied on RT-PCR. Sequencing relied on an Illumina HiSeq 2500. In-frame beta chains were kept once TCRdb had trimmed the public reads at Q25 with fastp and called clones with MiXCR. CDR3 protein duplicates are merged, each entry listing the most common genes and DNA. This sample gives some 4,600 distinct CDR3 sequences in total; 85% of them show up just once. 2.9% of the sample is in the top ten clones. V is clipped by 3 bases and J by 6 bases, and the sequence between their germline boundaries is 23 bases long. Its CDR3 holds 17 amino acids, cysteine through phenylalanine. The read is trimmed to its CDR3 DNA, 51 bases read in frame from base 1. Concerning this clonotype: Its antigen has not been determined. Qualities for individual bases were not recorded, and no much larger clone is one base off.

The chain joins TRBV23-1 to TRBJ1-2; no D segment can be confidently identified. TRBV23-1 is marked as an open reading frame, function uncertain. The material was T cells from blood (PBMCs), unsorted or a sorted subset (not recorded which), obtained before or after yellow fever vaccination (not recorded which). The receptor was derived from a woman aged 18-29 years who received the yellow fever vaccine. Donor details come from another sample of the same person, matched by shared clones. Here the CDR3 is given as CASSHWTTWTLTDGYTF. Here is the DNA: TGCGCCAGCAGTCACTGGACCACTTGGACCCTGACTGATGGCTACACCTTC.